The T cell receptor beta chain described here comes from a study of shared clonotypes between healthy human individuals. In this sample, this clone turned up a few times. Deep level was the assay's run setting. Clones were sequenced by immunoSEQ multiplex PCR, and TCRdb holds only the in-frame ones, with some missing. This table holds fewer than 600,000 clones, about four fifths found once. The V end was cut by 5 bases, the J end by 0 bases, with 7 bases between. This CDR3 is 13 amino acids long. Germline V lookup: CDR1 SEHNR, CDR2 FQNEAQ (reference sequence). Sample: PBMCs. V and J are TRBV7-9 and TRBJ1-1; no reliable D call. The clonotype originates from a woman aged 40-49 years in good health. Some clones in this sample may be carry-over from other donors' samples. The CDR3 region is CASSPDMNTEAFF. DNA for the CDR3: TGTGCCAGCAGCCCTGACATGAACACTGAAGCTTTCTTT. Together with reference TRBV7-9 and TRBJ1-1, the CDR3 gives the full variable domain: DTGVSQNPRHKITKRGQNVTFRCDPISEHNRLYWYRQTLGQGPEFLTYFQNEAQLEKSRLLSDRFSAERPKGSFSTLEIQRTEQGDSAMYLCASSPDMNTEAFFGQGTRLTVV.